The rows below give T cell receptor beta chains drawn from one sample of a study of blood T cell repertoires in COVID-19. Assay: immunoSEQ multiplex PCR; the TCRdb copy retains only in-frame clones and omits some. The sample includes 55,000 to 65,000 clones, about 80% of them seen just once. Sequenced: peripheral blood. Source of these receptors: a man between 60 and 75 years old with acute or convalescent COVID-19. Both conserved end residues are part of each CDR3. The order of the fields is CDR3 DNA, CDR3 protein, J gene, clone size, V gene, D gene. A D gene is named only where the DNA matches it firmly. A clone size is listed for some rows: how often the clone was seen (once, few, many), or a class if it is expanded.

TGTGCCAGCAGCCATACCAGGGGACCCTATGGCTACACCTTC	CASSHTRGPYGYTF	TRBJ1-2	NA	TRBV14	NA
TGTGCCAGCAGTGAGGTAGACACTGAAGCTTTCTTT	CASSEVDTEAFF	TRBJ1-1	NA	TRBV2	NA
TGTGCCAGTAGTATACCCGATGTCTCGAGAAATGAGCAGTTCTTC	CASSIPDVSRNEQFF	TRBJ2-1	NA	TRBV19	NA
TGTGCCAGCAGCGGTCTAGATGCCTACGAGCAGTACTTC	CASSGLDAYEQYF	TRBJ2-7	NA	TRBV2	NA
TGTGCCAGCAGCCGCCGGGACAGGGCCTACGAGCAGTACTTC	CASSRRDRAYEQYF	TRBJ2-7	NA	TRBV7-4	TRBD1
TGTGCCACCAGCCCTAACCCCACAGATAACTATGGCTACACCTTC	CATSPNPTDNYGYTF	TRBJ1-2	NA	TRBV15	NA
TGTGCCAGCTACTACGGCGGGACTAATGAAAAACTGTTTTTT	CASYYGGTNEKLFF	TRBJ1-4	NA	TRBV2	NA
TGCAGCGCCGCCCGCCAGGGCTATGGCTACACCTTC	CSAARQGYGYTF	TRBJ1-2	NA	TRBV29-1	NA
TGCGCCAGCAGCTTTTTCGGGACATCAAACTATGGCTACACCTTC	CASSFFGTSNYGYTF	TRBJ1-2	NA	TRBV5-1	NA
TGCAGCGCCGGGCCAGGGGTAACTGGAAACACCATATATTTT	CSAGPGVTGNTIYF	TRBJ1-3	NA	TRBV29-1	NA
TGTGCCACCAGTGATGAGGGGACATTTCGACGGGACGAGCAGTACTTC	CATSDEGTFRRDEQYF	TRBJ2-7	NA	TRBV24-1	NA
TGTGCCAGCAGTGGAGGTTTCCAGGACTTCCTTTCCTACAATGAGCAGTTCTTC	CASSGGFQDFLSYNEQFF	TRBJ2-1	once	TRBV2	NA
TGCGCCAGCAGCTCATCCGTAGGGGGGGCGTCCTCCTACGAGCAGTACTTC	CASSSSVGGASSYEQYF	TRBJ2-7	NA	TRBV5-1	NA
TGTGCCAGCTCGTACAGAACAGGGGGAGTCCGGACCGCGAACACCGGGGAGCTGTTTTTT	CASSYRTGGVRTANTGELFF	TRBJ2-2	NA	TRBV18	TRBD1